The clone carrying this TCR beta chain turned up a few times. The sequenced template was RNA, covering the TCR beta CDR3 region. An opening RT-PCR round employed HTBI primers and preceded a second-round multiplex PCR. TCRdb re-called the multiplex PCR reads through MiXCR, storing one row per CDR3 protein. The data show 350,000 to 450,000 distinct CDR3 sequences, under 25% seen once. The germline V and J ends were trimmed by 0 bases and 1 base, with 9 bases remaining between them. This CDR3 spans 15 amino acids. CDR1 and CDR2 from the germline V gene are MNHEY and SMNVEV (reference sequence). This specimen comes from a study of Graves' ophthalmopathy and Graves' hyperthyroidism.

The material sequenced was peripheral blood. The TCR originated in a woman aged 18-29 years with stable Graves' hyperthyroidism. The chain links TRBV27 to TRBJ1-1; no reliable D call. As DNA, the CDR3 is TGTGCCAGCAGTTTATCGTGGGGAGGGAACACTGAAGCTTTCTTT. Residues: CASSLSWGGNTEAFF.